Listed below are T cell receptor beta chains from one sample, sequenced in a study of T cell changes during pregnancy in multiple sclerosis. Sequencing was performed with immunoSEQ multiplex PCR; in TCRdb, only in-frame clones are kept and a portion is missing. The table lists 70,000 to 95,000 clones, approximately 93% of them singletons. This material consisted of peripheral blood, taken in the second trimester of pregnancy. The receptor set was obtained from a female donor with multiple sclerosis, enrolled in a pregnancy study. Each CDR3 is given with its conserved first and last residue. The D gene is left open where the match is weak. Clone size, where shown, is once, few, many, or a class for clones that have expanded.

d_call j_call v_call clone_size cdr3_aa cdr3_nt
. TRBJ1-1 TRBV11-1 . CAIAPDINTEAFF TGTGCCATAGCGCCCGACATTAACACTGAAGCTTTCTTT
TRBD1 TRBJ2-7 TRBV5-6 . CASSLGQGVDEQYF TGTGCCAGCAGCTTGGGGCAGGGGGTCGACGAGCAGTACTTC
. TRBJ1-1 TRBV19 . CASSMGGNTEAFF TGTGCCAGTAGTATGGGGGGGAACACTGAAGCTTTCTTT
. TRBJ2-5 TRBV25-1 . CASTTPGRGIETQYF TGTGCCAGCACCACACCGGGGAGGGGGATTGAGACCCAGTACTTC
TRBD2 TRBJ2-2 TRBV2 few CASRLAPNTGELFF TGTGCCAGTCGACTAGCCCCGAACACCGGGGAGCTGTTTTTT
. TRBJ2-3 TRBV7-8 once CASSLAGGDTQYF TGTGCCAGCAGCTTAGCGGGGGGAGATACGCAGTATTTT
. TRBJ1-6 TRBV2 . CASSEAIGGFSDSPLHF TGTGCCAGCAGTGAAGCAATCGGGGGATTTAGCGATTCACCCCTCCACTTT
. TRBJ1-4 TRBV28 . CASSPRGLKSTNEKLFF TGTGCCAGCAGCCCCCGGGGACTGAAATCAACTAATGAAAAACTGTTTTTT
. TRBJ1-2 TRBV7-3 . CASSLAGGYGYTF TGTGCCAGCAGCTTAGCGGGGGGCTATGGCTACACCTTC
. TRBJ1-2 TRBV28 few CASSFIGTDGYTF TGTGCCAGCAGTTTCATCGGAACAGATGGCTACACCTTC
TRBD1 TRBJ1-2 TRBV7-2 . CASSPGDRVLVIYGYTF TGTGCCAGCAGCCCCGGGGACAGGGTTCTAGTGATCTATGGCTACACCTTC
TRBD1 TRBJ2-7 TRBV27 . CASSLSDRPSYEQYF TGTGCCAGCAGTTTATCGGACAGGCCCTCCTACGAGCAGTACTTC
. TRBJ1-1 TRBV7-6 . CASSLASRSEAFF TGTGCCAGCAGCTTAGCGTCCCGGAGTGAAGCTTTCTTT
. TRBJ2-3 TRBV5-1 once CASSTNPGGQADTQYF TGCGCCAGCAGCACCAACCCGGGGGGCCAGGCAGATACGCAGTATTTT
. TRBJ2-1 TRBV29-1 once CSVDATTAYNEQFF TGCAGCGTTGATGCCACGACAGCCTACAATGAGCAGTTCTTC
TRBD1 TRBJ1-1 TRBV7-9 . CASSPGTGGSLTEAFF TGTGCCAGCAGCCCCGGGACAGGGGGTTCTTTAACTGAAGCTTTCTTT
TRBD1 TRBJ2-1 TRBV2 . CASSYRRTGAYNEQFF TGTGCCAGCAGCTACAGAAGGACAGGAGCCTACAATGAGCAGTTCTTC
. TRBJ2-1 TRBV18 . CASSPQEVMIMSSYNEQFF TGTGCCAGCTCACCACAAGAGGTGATGATCATGAGCTCCTACAATGAGCAGTTCTTC
. TRBJ1-2 TRBV19 . CASSTQRWGYTF TGTGCCAGTAGTACACAACGTTGGGGCTACACCTTC
. TRBJ2-2 TRBV11-1 . CASSLVHGQGRTGELFF TGTGCCAGCAGCTTAGTACATGGGCAGGGGCGGACCGGGGAGCTGTTTTTT
. TRBJ2-1 TRBV25-1 . CASSDHGQLTYNEQFF TGTGCCAGCAGTGATCACGGACAGCTGACTTACAATGAGCAGTTCTTC
TRBD1 TRBJ1-2 TRBV2 . CASSLMTGTYGYTF TGTGCCAGCAGCCTTATGACAGGGACCTATGGCTACACCTTC
. TRBJ2-6 TRBV2 . CASSGWRTVSGANVLTF TGTGCCAGCAGTGGATGGCGGACTGTCTCTGGGGCCAACGTCCTGACTTTC
. TRBJ1-3 TRBV5-1 . CASSLEAGLTGNTIYF TGCGCCAGCAGCTTGGAGGCAGGTCTTACTGGAAACACCATATATTTT
. TRBJ1-4 TRBV30 once CAWSVQGHGGGFEKLFF TGTGCCTGGAGTGTACAGGGTCATGGTGGCGGTTTTGAAAAACTGTTTTTT
. TRBJ2-7 TRBV18 . CASSPPTVYEQYF TGTGCCAGCTCACCACCGACAGTCTACGAGCAGTACTTC
. TRBJ1-1 TRBV10-3 . CAISEGHRIRAFF TGTGCCATCAGTGAAGGACATCGAATACGAGCTTTCTTT
. TRBJ1-1 TRBV5-6 . CASSFFRRAMGNTEAFF TGTGCCAGCAGCTTTTTCAGGCGGGCGATGGGGAACACTGAAGCTTTCTTT
TRBD1 TRBJ1-2 TRBV25-1 . CASRAPGGYGYTF TGTGCCAGCAGAGCTCCAGGGGGCTATGGCTACACCTTC
. TRBJ1-1 TRBV6-1 . CASTLTGNTEAFF TGTGCCAGCACCTTGACTGGAAACACTGAAGCTTTCTTT
. TRBJ1-6 TRBV19 once CASSISRAYNSPLHF TGTGCCAGTAGTATTTCCAGGGCCTATAATTCACCCCTCCACTTT
TRBD2 TRBJ2-5 TRBV25-1 . CASSVERGGGGTQYF TGTGCCAGCAGTGTTGAGCGGGGGGGCGGTGGGACCCAGTACTTC
TRBD1 TRBJ1-2 TRBV5-6 . CASTYTGEDGYTF TGTGCCAGCACCTATACAGGGGAAGATGGCTACACCTTC
. TRBJ2-1 TRBV5-5 . CASSFSWGDEQFF TGTGCCAGCAGCTTTTCGTGGGGCGATGAGCAGTTCTTC
. TRBJ2-3 TRBV4-1 . CASSQGYLRTNTDTQYF TGCGCCAGCAGCCAAGGTTATTTAAGGACTAACACAGATACGCAGTATTTT
TRBD2 TRBJ2-5 TRBV18 . CASSPRAASGGQETQYF TGTGCCAGCTCACCAAGGGCGGCTAGCGGGGGCCAAGAGACCCAGTACTTC
. TRBJ1-1 TRBV19 . CASSIRRSTEAFF TGTGCCAGTAGTATAAGGAGGAGCACTGAAGCTTTCTTT
. TRBJ2-7 TRBV9 once CASTREAGTYEQYF TGTGCCAGCACCAGGGAGGCTGGAACATACGAGCAGTACTTC
TRBD2 TRBJ2-3 TRBV11-1 . CASSLGLADTDTQYF TGTGCCAGCAGCTTGGGACTAGCGGACACAGATACGCAGTATTTT
. TRBJ2-7 TRBV5-6 . CASSTSADEQYF TGTGCCAGCAGCACTAGTGCGGACGAGCAGTACTTC
. TRBJ1-2 TRBV4-1 . CASSQVRTVPNYGYTF TGCGCCAGCAGCCAAGTTAGGACAGTTCCTAACTATGGCTACACCTTC
TRBD1 TRBJ1-2 TRBV30 . CAWRGTGGGYTF TGTGCCTGGAGGGGGACAGGGGGCGGCTACACCTTC
. TRBJ1-6 TRBV6-1 . CASTYGQKASPLHF TGTGCCAGCACATACGGACAGAAAGCATCACCCCTCCACTTT
TRBD1 TRBJ1-1 TRBV18 once CASSLGTGTMNTEAFF TGTGCCAGCTCACTCGGGACAGGGACCATGAACACTGAAGCTTTCTTT
. TRBJ1-6 TRBV10-2 . CASSEGGLDSTLHF TGCGCCAGCAGTGAGGGGGGCCTAGATTCCACCCTCCACTTT
. TRBJ2-2 TRBV29-1 . CSGSVRGAGELFF TGCAGCGGATCGGTCAGGGGGGCCGGGGAGCTGTTTTTT
. TRBJ2-1 TRBV30 once CAWRRAGITSNEQFF TGTGCCTGGAGGAGGGCAGGAATCACCTCCAATGAGCAGTTCTTC
. TRBJ1-5 TRBV7-6 . CASSSDSSNQPQHF TGTGCCAGCAGCTCGGACAGCTCCAATCAGCCCCAGCATTTT
TRBD1 TRBJ2-2 TRBV5-6 . CASSLNIRGQGTGELFF TGTGCCAGCAGCTTGAATATCCGGGGACAGGGCACCGGGGAGCTGTTTTTT
. TRBJ1-6 TRBV27 . CASSWGQENSPLHF TGTGCCAGCAGTTGGGGACAAGAGAATTCACCCCTCCACTTT
. TRBJ2-3 TRBV2 . CASIREGDSTDTQYF TGTGCCAGCATTCGCGAGGGGGACAGCACAGATACGCAGTATTTT
TRBD2 TRBJ2-3 TRBV5-4 . CASSRTSGGVTDTQYF TGTGCCAGCAGCCGAACTAGCGGGGGGGTGACAGATACGCAGTATTTT
TRBD1 TRBJ1-1 TRBV19 . CASRRGLGNTEAFF TGTGCCAGTAGGAGGGGGCTAGGGAACACTGAAGCTTTCTTT
. TRBJ1-1 TRBV4-1 . CASSHTDSNTEAFF TGCGCCAGCAGCCACACCGACAGCAACACTGAAGCTTTCTTT
. TRBJ1-4 TRBV10-3 . CAISESPTGRGEKLFF TGTGCCATCAGTGAGTCCCCGACAGGTCGTGGAGAAAAACTGTTTTTT
. TRBJ2-1 TRBV15 . CATSTRRDNEQFF TGTGCCACCAGCACTAGGAGGGACAATGAGCAGTTCTTC
. TRBJ1-2 TRBV6-6 . CASSYSTDGGYGYTF TGTGCCAGCAGTTACTCAACGGACGGAGGGTATGGCTACACCTTC
TRBD2 TRBJ2-5 TRBV27 . CASSEDTSGSFETQYF TGTGCCAGCAGTGAAGATACTAGCGGGAGTTTCGAGACCCAGTACTTC
. TRBJ2-1 TRBV9 once CASSENTGTYNEQFF TGTGCCAGCAGTGAAAACACAGGGACCTACAATGAGCAGTTCTTC
TRBD1 TRBJ2-1 TRBV18 . CASSPQQGADNEQFF TGTGCCAGCTCACCGCAACAGGGGGCAGACAATGAGCAGTTCTTC